The rows below give T cell receptor beta chains drawn from one sample of a study of CD8+CD57+ T cells in acquired aplastic anemia. TCRdb re-analysed the reads in MiXCR, keeping a single row per CDR3 protein. In the table there are just over 400,000 distinct CDR3 sequences, around 68% of which are singletons. Sequencing was done on a sample of sorted CD4+, CD8+, or CD8+CD57+ T cells (not recorded which) from PBMCs. The receptors here all came from a human donor in good health, serving as a control. Each CDR3 is given with its conserved first and last residue. The D gene is left open where the match is weak. Clone size is given for some rows only: seen once, a few or many times, or a class if the clone is expanded.

>TRBV12-3/TRBV12-4|TRBJ1-5|-|-
TGTGCCAGCAGAGGAGGTCCGGGTTCAAATCAGCCCCAGCATTTT
CASRGGPGSNQPQHF
>TRBV2|TRBJ1-2|few|-
TGTGCCAGCAGTGAAGCGCGGACAGAAACTTATGGCTACACCTTC
CASSEARTETYGYTF
>TRBV19|TRBJ1-5|-|-
TGTGCCAGTAGTGCCACTACAGGGATTAGCAATCAGCCCCAGCATTTT
CASSATTGISNQPQHF
>TRBV5-1|TRBJ2-1|-|-
TGCGCCAGCAGCCGGGCCATCTCCTACAATGAGCAGTTCTTC
CASSRAISYNEQFF
>TRBV7-3|TRBJ2-7|-|-
TGTGCCAGCAGGCGCCTACCGGAGAACGACCAATCCTTC
CASRRLPENDQSF
>TRBV9|TRBJ2-3|-|-
TGTGCCAGCAGCTTGCCCGGAGGGGGAGTTAAAGCTACGCAGTATTTT
CASSLPGGGVKATQYF
>TRBV5-5|TRBJ1-4|-|-
TGTGCCAGCAGCTCGGGACTAGCGGGGGGGCGTGAAAAACTGTTTTTT
CASSSGLAGGREKLFF
>TRBV2|TRBJ2-7|-|-
-
CASIRDGEAFFEYF
>TRBV9|TRBJ1-1|-|-
TGTGCCAGCAGCGTAGATCCGGGGTGGGGGAACACTGAAGCTTTCTTT
CASSVDPGWGNTEAFF
>TRBV30|TRBJ1-5|few|TRBD1
TGTGCCTGGAGTCTATTGACAGGGAACCAGCCCCAGCATTTT
CAWSLLTGNQPQHF
>TRBV20-1|TRBJ2-1|-|TRBD2
TGCAGTGCTAGAGATGTGGGGATTACTGCGGGGGTAGGATTCTTC
CSARDVGITAGVGFF
>TRBV12-3/TRBV12-4|TRBJ2-3|many|TRBD1
TGTGCCAGCAGGGGCTCCCGGGACAGGGATCAAGATACGCAGTATTTT
CASRGSRDRDQDTQYF
>TRBV29-1|TRBJ2-1|-|TRBD2
TGCAGCGTTGACACTAGCGGGGTCTACGGTGAGCAGTTTTTC
CSVDTSGVYGEQFF
>TRBV7-2|TRBJ1-6|-|TRBD1
TGTGCCAGCAGCCAAAGGGCGGAGACAGGGATCTCACCCCTCCACTTT
CASSQRAETGISPLHF
>TRBV7-8|TRBJ1-2|-|-
TGTGCCAGCAGCTTAGATAGGGGCCTGGATGGCTACACCTTC
CASSLDRGLDGYTF
>TRBV12-3/TRBV12-4|TRBJ1-4|few|-
TGTGCCAGCAGTGCCGCTAATGAAAAACTGTTTTTT
CASSAANEKLFF
>TRBV20-1|TRBJ1-1|-|TRBD1
TGCAGTGCTAGTCTACAGGGGGCGGCTGAAGCTTTCTTT
CSASLQGAAEAFF
>TRBV7-3|TRBJ2-1|-|TRBD1
TGTGCCAGCAGCTCGACAGGGGACAGCCCCCAATATGAGCAGTTCTTC
CASSSTGDSPQYEQFF
>TRBV20-1|TRBJ2-7|-|-
TGCAGTGCTACAAGACAGGGAGGTAATGAGTACTTC
CSATRQGGNEYF
>TRBV15|TRBJ2-7|-|-
TGTGCCACCAGCAACCGACTGGTATCTTACGAGCAGTACTTC
CATSNRLVSYEQYF
>TRBV6-4|TRBJ1-2|many|-
TGTGCCAGCAGTGGGCAGGGGAGAGGCTACACCTTC
CASSGQGRGYTF
>TRBV9|TRBJ2-3|-|TRBD2
TGTGCCAGCAGCGATCAAGCGGGGGGGGCAGACTCGCAGTATTTT
CASSDQAGGADSQYF
>TRBV15|TRBJ1-2|-|-
TGTGCCACCAGCTCGGCCGAGGGTAGGCGCTATGGCTACACCTTC
CATSSAEGRRYGYTF
>TRBV6-5|TRBJ2-1|many|-
TGTGCCAGCAGTTACTCGATTTTATCCAGCCAGAATGAGCAGTTCTTC
CASSYSILSSQNEQFF
>TRBV29-1|TRBJ2-2|few|-
TGCAGCGTTGAAGTGGGTCGGGGGCAAGGCGGGGAGCTGTTTTTT
CSVEVGRGQGGELFF
>TRBV5-1|TRBJ1-3|-|TRBD1
TGCGCCAGCAGCTGGGCCGGGACAGGGAACTCTGGAAACACCATATATTTT
CASSWAGTGNSGNTIYF